The 13 T cell receptor beta chains reported below all come from one sample, sequenced in a study of blood T cell repertoires in COVID-19. Method: immunoSEQ multiplex PCR; TCRdb's copy keeps in-frame clones and lacks some. The profile shows fewer than 250,000 clones, over 75% of them singletons. Sequencing was carried out using PBMCs or T cells enriched from blood (not recorded which). Every receptor here comes from a man younger than 40 in a cohort exposed to, infected with or recovered from COVID-19 (not recorded which).

The chain uses TRBV28 and TRBJ1-6; maybe TRBD1 (6 bases). CDR3 size: 14 residues. V was pared by 3 bases and J by 8 bases, with 11 bases between. The V gene's germline CDR1 is MDHEN and CDR2 SYDVKM. DNA of the CDR3: TGTGCCAGCAGTTTGGGGGCAAAGGATTCACCCCTCCACTTT. It encodes CASSLGAKDSPLHF.

This clone was observed a handful of times. The genes are TRBV27 and TRBJ2-7; the D gene is possibly TRBD2 (7 bases). Per germline, CDR1 MNHEY and CDR2 SMNVEV (reference sequence). V lost 8 bases, J lost 5 bases, and 16 bases lay in between. The CDR3 is 13 residues long. The chain's CDR3 is CASGSQGRDEQYF. The CDR3 DNA reads TGTGCCAGCGGGTCCCAGGGGAGGGACGAGCAGTACTTC.

This clone has a single count. V and J are TRBV14 and TRBJ1-3; TRBD1 matches 7 bases. Germline V lookup: CDR1 SGHDN, CDR2 FVKESK. The J segment lost 5 bases and the V segment lost 1 base, leaving 5 bases of the junction unmatched. The CDR3 is made up of 15 amino acids. Here the CDR3 reads CASSQGNRGRNTIYF. The CDR3 DNA follows: TGTGCCAGCAGCCAAGGAAACAGGGGTAGAAACACCATATATTTT.

The gene calls are TRBV7-9 and TRBJ1-1, with 12 bases fitting TRBD1. From germline, CDR1 is SEHNR and CDR2 FQNEAQ (reference sequence). The J segment lost 0 bases and the V segment lost 3 bases, leaving 2 bases of the junction unmatched. The length of the CDR3 is 16 residues. CDR3 bases: TGTGCCAGCAGCTTTGGGGACAGGGGGCTGAACACTGAAGCTTTCTTT. Its protein product is CASSFGDRGLNTEAFF. The full variable domain, in which reference TRBV7-9 and TRBJ1-1 provide the parts outside the CDR3, is DTGVSQNPRHKITKRGQNVTFRCDPISEHNRLYWYRQTLGQGPEFLTYFQNEAQLEKSRLLSDRFSAERPKGSFSTLEIQRTEQGDSAMYLCASSFGDRGLNTEAFFGQGTRLTVV.

The chain employs TRBV2 and TRBJ1-1; D may be TRBD1 (6 bases). Germline-derived CDR1 and CDR2 are SNHLY and FYNNEI. V shed 4 bases and J shed 2 bases, with 14 bases lying between them. The CDR3 has 15 residues. The CDR3 coding sequence is TGTGCCAGCAGTGGGTATCGACAGGAAAACACTGAAGCTTTCTTT. As protein: CASSGYRQENTEAFF.

The chain has TRBV12-3 or TRBV12-4 and TRBJ1-5; D not resolved. The length of the CDR3 is 12 residues. V gave up 6 bases and J gave up 7 bases, with 10 bases separating them. DNA for the CDR3: TGTGCCAGCAGCCAAAGACTCCAGCCCCAGCATTTT. It yields the protein CASSQRLQPQHF.

This clone appeared once. The DNA for the CDR3 is TGTGCCAGCAGCGTAAACGAGAAGATTTATGGCTACACCTTC. It yields the protein CASSVNEKIYGYTF. The V and J genes are TRBV9 and TRBJ1-2, with no clear D. The CDR3 has 14 amino acids. Trimming stripped 1 base from V and 5 bases from J, with 12 bases between. The germline V gene encodes CDR1 SGDLS and CDR2 YYNGEE.

V and J are TRBV9 and TRBJ2-1; D perhaps matches TRBD2 (5 bases). CDR3 length: 15 amino acids. Germline V gene sequence: CDR1 SGDLS, CDR2 YYNGEE. The germline V and J ends were trimmed by 0 bases and 7 bases, with 14 bases remaining between them. The CDR3 sequence: CASSVDPLAQNEQFF. Here the CDR3 DNA reads TGTGCCAGCAGCGTAGATCCCCTAGCACAAAATGAGCAGTTCTTC.

V and J are TRBV13 and TRBJ2-2; 7 nucleotides agree with TRBD2. The junction had 12 bases not matched to a gene; V was cut back by 7 bases and J by 7 bases. The CDR3 is 15 amino acids. CDR1 PRHDT and CDR2 FYEKMQ come from the germline V gene (reference sequence). The CDR3: CASTWGGRGGGELFF. CDR3 bases: TGTGCCAGCACTTGGGGCGGGAGAGGTGGCGGGGAGCTGTTTTTT.

This clone was counted a few times. This rearrangement joins TRBV27 to TRBJ2-7; D might be TRBD2 (6 bases). Germline V lookup: CDR1 MNHEY, CDR2 SMNVEV (reference sequence). Trimming pared 8 bases from V and 5 bases from J, leaving 16 bases between. The CDR3 consists of 13 residues. In nucleotides, the CDR3 is TGTGCCAGCGGTGGCCGGGAGCGCCACGAGCAGTACTTC. This codes for CASGGRERHEQYF.

The rearrangement links TRBV19 to TRBJ1-5, with no clear D. Trimming cost V 3 bases and J 1 base, with 7 bases left between them. Germline values: CDR1 LNHDA, CDR2 SQIVND (reference sequence). The CDR3 extends over 14 amino acids. DNA for the CDR3: TGTGCCAGTAGTATTGTTATGAGCAATCAGCCCCAGCATTTT. Translating it yields CASSIVMSNQPQHF.

The chain couples TRBV7-2 to TRBJ2-5, with 7 bases fitting TRBD1. CDR1 is SGHTA and CDR2 is FQGNSA in the germline V gene. The CDR3 has 13 residues. V trimming: 7 bases; J trimming: 3 bases; junction bases outside the gene matches: 5. CDR3 loop: CASNDRAKETQYF. CDR3 DNA sequence: TGTGCCAGCAACGACAGGGCAAAAGAGACCCAGTACTTC.

This chain uses TRBV5-1 with TRBJ2-2, with TRBD2 identical over 10 bases. The CDR3 is 17 amino acids. CDR1 is SGHRS and CDR2 is YFSETQ in the germline V gene. V trimming: 0 bases; J trimming: 6 bases; junction bases outside the gene matches: 8. DNA of the CDR3: TGCGCCAGCAGCTTGGCCTTAACTAGCGGGAAAGCCGGGGAGCTGTTTTTT. Residues: CASSLALTSGKAGELFF.